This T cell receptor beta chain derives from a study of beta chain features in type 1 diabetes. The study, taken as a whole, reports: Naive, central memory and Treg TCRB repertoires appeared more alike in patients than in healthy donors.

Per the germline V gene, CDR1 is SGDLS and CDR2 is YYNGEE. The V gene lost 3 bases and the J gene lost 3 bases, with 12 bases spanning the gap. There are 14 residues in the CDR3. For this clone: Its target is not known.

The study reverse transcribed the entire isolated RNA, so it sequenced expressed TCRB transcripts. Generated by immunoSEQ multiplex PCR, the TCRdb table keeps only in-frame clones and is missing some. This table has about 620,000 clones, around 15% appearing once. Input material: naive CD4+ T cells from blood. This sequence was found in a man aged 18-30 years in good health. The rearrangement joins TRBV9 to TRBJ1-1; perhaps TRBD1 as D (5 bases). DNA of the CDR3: TGTGCCAGCAGCGGACCTGGGGCCCACACTGAAGCTTTCTTT. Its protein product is CASSGPGAHTEAFF.